Given below is one T cell receptor (beta chain) in context. There are a few counts of this clonotype. There is no known antigen for this receptor. One end of the junction varies from germline; a read error may be responsible. The data derive from a study of T cells in Graves' hyperthyroidism and ophthalmopathy (dated 2019 in TCRdb). Background on the whole study: Peripheral blood was sampled at the time of initial diagnosis, prior to any treatment. An independent validation cohort of about 19 hyperthyroidism patients and 17 patients who later progressed to ophthalmopathy tested prospective prediction of ophthalmopathy. A discovery cohort of about a hundred patients, about 40 with Graves' ophthalmopathy and 55 to 60 with stable Graves' hyperthyroidism, was used to find distinguishing TCR V-J signatures. The paper describes TCR Vbeta CDR3 sequencing of 135 peripheral blood samples, made up of roughly 45 ophthalmopathy patients, around 78 hyperthyroidism patients and 17 progressor patients. Following sampling, methimazole starting at 30 mg daily was given to hyperthyroidism patients, and high-dose intravenous methylprednisolone was given to ophthalmopathy patients. In addition, the study compared T-cell repertoires in thyroid tissue and in blood from six Graves' hyperthyroidism patients. The 90 or so discovery patients were randomly split 7:3 into training and test sets. What the research found in general, with its limitations: A model built on a 13 V-J signature distinguished ophthalmopathy from stable hyperthyroidism, reaching 87.88% sensitivity and around 81% specificity in cross-validation and 80%/75% in testing. In validation, the model predicted progression to ophthalmopathy a median of about 6 months before onset, with about 64% sensitivity and almost 75% specificity. Most expanded thyroid clonotypes (frequency above 0.001) were also detected in blood, a finding suggesting that blood repertoires may reflect thyroid immune responses. No statistical method was used to fix the sample size in advance, and group allocation was not hidden from the investigators.

In the ophthalmopathy patients, disease was moderately to severely active, with a Clinical Activity Score of 3 or more, a NOSPECS grade of 4 or more, and a duration of less than 3 months. Any patient with an uncontrolled infection, another autoimmune disease, pregnancy or lactation was excluded. Diagnoses were based on clinical symptoms, serum thyroxine and TRAb, thyroid ultrasound and orbital computed tomography. PBMCs were separated from roughly 9.3 ml of fresh peripheral blood using Ficoll-Paque density gradient centrifugation. Total RNA was extracted using Trizol reagent, and RNA quality was assessed on an Agilent 2100 Bioanalyzer. CDR1 and CDR2 were assigned from the germline V gene as SNHLY and FYNNEI. From its cysteine to its phenylalanine, the CDR3 spans 14 amino acids. Solely the CDR3 DNA is kept, with 42 bases framed from the first base. TCR beta CDR3 regions were amplified from RNA transcripts. The TCR CDR3 was subjected to a first round of RT-PCR using the HTBI primer set and the Qiagen OneStep RT-PCR kit. Libraries were constructed in a second round of multiplex PCR, after which size selection and purification were performed. Paired-end sequencing of the libraries was performed with 100 bp reads on an Illumina HiSeq2000. Turning to the authors' computational methods: SOAPnuke was used to process the raw data, removing reads that contained adapters or uncalled bases, had a mean Phred below 15, or lacked an exact match to the constant primer or identifier. High-quality paired reads were merged with COPE v1.2.5, and unique nucleotide sequences were defined as clonotypes. MiTCR v1.1 was used to align clonotypes to the IMGT TRBV, TRBD and TRBJ reference segments. Analysis was restricted to V-J combinations with a frequency above 0.0001, which covered over 98% of repertoires. The TCS score was defined as F50 (clonal expansion) divided by E x V (chaos), with BLOSUM62-based TCRdist calculated between CDR3 peptides within each V-J. Welch's t-statistics and random forest reduced some 510 V-J features to roughly 13, which were used in a naive Bayes classifier (R e1071). The Morisita-Horn index was used to measure how similar the thyroid and blood repertoires were. The public reads were reanalyzed by TCRdb: fastp trimming at Q25, MiXCR alignment, in-frame beta chains only. Rows are combined by CDR3 protein, so each entry shows the most common genes and DNA. TCRdb, not the authors, supplied the V and J calls. A total of more than 500,000 distinct CDR3 sequences appear in this sample, approximately 15% of them only once. The top ten clones comprise around 4.1% of the sample.

The rearranged chain carries TRBV2 and TRBJ2-7, and 12 junctional nucleotides match TRBD2. This clonotype originated in a woman aged 40-49 years with Graves' ophthalmopathy. The sample was blood. Here the CDR3 is given as CASREGLAGSEQDF. The sequence in DNA is TGTGCCAGCAGGGAAGGACTAGCGGGAAGCGAGCAGGACTTC.